The rows below give T cell receptor beta chains drawn from one sample of a study of cytomegalovirus exposure and HLA in healthy donors. TCRdb's copy holds only in-frame clones and misses some; the assay was immunoSEQ multiplex PCR. Of tens of thousands of clones listed, approximately 90% are singletons. The sample comprised PBMCs. The receptors shown here come from a woman aged 18-35 years in good health and CMV-seropositive. Both conserved end residues are part of each CDR3. Fields, in order: J gene, V gene, clone size, D gene, CDR3 DNA, CDR3 protein. A D gene is named only where the DNA matches it firmly. Rows give clone size only sometimes, using once, few, many, or a class for an expanded clone.

j_gene: TRBJ2-2
v_gene: TRBV5-6
abundance: NA
d_gene: TRBD1
CDR3nt: TGTGCCAGCAACTGGGGGACAGGGGCGTCCGGGGAGCTGTTTTTT
CDR3aa: CASNWGTGASGELFF

j_gene: TRBJ2-7
v_gene: TRBV27
abundance: NA
d_gene: TRBD2
CDR3nt: TGTGCCAGCAGCTATAGAGGACTAGCGGGGAACGAGCAGTACTTC
CDR3aa: CASSYRGLAGNEQYF

j_gene: TRBJ1-2
v_gene: TRBV5-5
abundance: NA
d_gene: NA
CDR3nt: TGTGCCAGCAGCTTGGACAATGCTAACTATGGCTACACCTTC
CDR3aa: CASSLDNANYGYTF

j_gene: TRBJ2-2
v_gene: TRBV7-2
abundance: NA
d_gene: NA
CDR3nt: TGTGCCAGCAGCTTATGGCAGGGCCCGAACACCGGGGAGCTGTTTTTT
CDR3aa: CASSLWQGPNTGELFF

j_gene: TRBJ1-2
v_gene: TRBV2
abundance: once
d_gene: TRBD1
CDR3nt: TGTGCCAGCAGTAAAAGACAGGGGCATGGCTACACCTTC
CDR3aa: CASSKRQGHGYTF

j_gene: TRBJ1-3
v_gene: TRBV2
abundance: NA
d_gene: NA
CDR3nt: TGTGCCAGCGCCCTGGATCAGGGGCCATCTGGAAACACCATATATTTT
CDR3aa: CASALDQGPSGNTIYF

j_gene: TRBJ2-3
v_gene: TRBV9
abundance: NA
d_gene: NA
CDR3nt: TGTGCCAGCAGCGCCGGCGCGAGGGGGAACACAGATACGCAGTATTTT
CDR3aa: CASSAGARGNTDTQYF

j_gene: TRBJ1-5
v_gene: TRBV4-2
abundance: once
d_gene: TRBD1
CDR3nt: TGTGCCAGCAGCCAAGTGGCAGGGGGGCAGCCCCAGCATTTT
CDR3aa: CASSQVAGGQPQHF

j_gene: TRBJ2-3
v_gene: TRBV18
abundance: once
d_gene: TRBD1
CDR3nt: TGTGCCAGCTCACCACCGAGGGGGACAGGAGGGGATACGCAGTATTTT
CDR3aa: CASSPPRGTGGDTQYF

j_gene: TRBJ2-3
v_gene: TRBV30
abundance: NA
d_gene: TRBD1
CDR3nt: TGTGCCTGGAGATCGAAGACAGGGGAGGGCACAGATACGCAGTATTTT
CDR3aa: CAWRSKTGEGTDTQYF

j_gene: TRBJ2-1
v_gene: TRBV5-4
abundance: NA
d_gene: TRBD2
CDR3nt: TGTGCCAGCAGCTCTTTTAGCGGGGGATACTACAATGAGCAGTTCTTC
CDR3aa: CASSSFSGGYYNEQFF

j_gene: TRBJ1-5
v_gene: TRBV4-2
abundance: NA
d_gene: NA
CDR3nt: TGTGCCAGCAGCCAAGGGCAGAGCAATCAGCCCCAGCATTTT
CDR3aa: CASSQGQSNQPQHF

j_gene: TRBJ1-1
v_gene: TRBV15
abundance: NA
d_gene: NA
CDR3nt: TGTGCCACCAGCAGAGATCGAGGCACCAAGTACACTGAAGCTTTCTTT
CDR3aa: CATSRDRGTKYTEAFF

j_gene: TRBJ2-7
v_gene: TRBV28
abundance: NA
d_gene: NA
CDR3nt: TGTGCCAGCAGTTTAGGGTTTGGGGGCGAAAAGCAGTACTTC
CDR3aa: CASSLGFGGEKQYF

j_gene: TRBJ1-3
v_gene: TRBV5-1
abundance: once
d_gene: NA
CDR3nt: TGCGCCAGCAGCTCTGACGGGAGCTCTGGAAACACCATATATTTT
CDR3aa: CASSSDGSSGNTIYF

j_gene: TRBJ1-1
v_gene: TRBV19
abundance: few
d_gene: TRBD1
CDR3nt: TGTGCCAGTAGTATAGTATGGGGACAGCCTGGTGCTGAAGCTTTCTTT
CDR3aa: CASSIVWGQPGAEAFF

j_gene: TRBJ2-7
v_gene: TRBV7-9
abundance: NA
d_gene: TRBD1
CDR3nt: TGTGCCAGCAGCTTAGACAGGGGAGTATCCTACGAGCAGTACTTC
CDR3aa: CASSLDRGVSYEQYF

j_gene: TRBJ2-3
v_gene: TRBV5-1
abundance: NA
d_gene: NA
CDR3nt: TGCGCCAGCAGCTTGGAATTGCCCACAAACCCTAGCACAGATACGCAGTATTTT
CDR3aa: CASSLELPTNPSTDTQYF

j_gene: TRBJ1-2
v_gene: TRBV6-5
abundance: NA
d_gene: NA
CDR3nt: TGTGCCAGCACTCGAGGAGGACTTTCCTATGGCTACACCTTC
CDR3aa: CASTRGGLSYGYTF

j_gene: TRBJ1-1
v_gene: TRBV30
abundance: NA
d_gene: NA
CDR3nt: TGTGCCTGGAGTAAGACAGCGAACACTGAAGCTTTCTTT
CDR3aa: CAWSKTANTEAFF